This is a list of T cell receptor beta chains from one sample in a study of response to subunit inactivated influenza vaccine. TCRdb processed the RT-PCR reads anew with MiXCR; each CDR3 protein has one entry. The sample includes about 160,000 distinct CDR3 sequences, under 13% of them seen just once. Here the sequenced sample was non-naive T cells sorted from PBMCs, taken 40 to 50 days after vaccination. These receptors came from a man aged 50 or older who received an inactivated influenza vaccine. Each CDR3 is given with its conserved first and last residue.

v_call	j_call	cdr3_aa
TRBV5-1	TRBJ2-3	CASVSRDFRTDTQYF
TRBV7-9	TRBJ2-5	CASSARLARETQYF
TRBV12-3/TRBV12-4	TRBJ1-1	CASSLGPGATEAFF
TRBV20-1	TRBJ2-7	CSASPRYSGRFAHEQYF
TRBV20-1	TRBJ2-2	CSARRDAFTGELFF
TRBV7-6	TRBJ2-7	CASSLKAGQGHSTLTYEQYF
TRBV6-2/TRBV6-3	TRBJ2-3	CASRVAGVVTDTQYF
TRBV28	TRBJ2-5	CASSRTAIYQETQYF
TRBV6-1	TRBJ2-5	CASRRSWAQETQYF
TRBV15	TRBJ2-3	CATSRTLAGGLLDTQYF
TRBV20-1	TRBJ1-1	CSVTPPGGAFF
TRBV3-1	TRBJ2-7	CASSQSSYEQYF
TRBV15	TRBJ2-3	CATSRDLFAGGPDTQYF
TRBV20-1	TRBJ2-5	CSASKSRSGRARLETQYF
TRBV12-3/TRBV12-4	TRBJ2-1	CASSLGWGGNEQFF
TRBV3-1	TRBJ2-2	CASSPLGRELFF
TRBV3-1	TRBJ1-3	CASSHPLGGQGTGNTIYF
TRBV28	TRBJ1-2	CASSSGTGIDYGYTF
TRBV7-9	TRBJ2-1	CATTGVEQFF
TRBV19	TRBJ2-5	CASSNPRSRIETQYF
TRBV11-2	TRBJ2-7	CASSLDFQSPYEQYF
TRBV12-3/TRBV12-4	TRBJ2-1	CASSLSRGRLFF